These 23 T cell receptor beta chains share one sample of origin, sequenced in a study of blood T cell repertoires in COVID-19. The method was immunoSEQ multiplex PCR; TCRdb's version includes in-frame clones alone and lacks a portion of them. The data hold more than 250,000 clones, with approximately 88% observed a single time. Sequenced: PBMCs or T cells enriched from blood (not recorded which). The receptor source for this set is a woman aged 40 to 49 with acute COVID-19.

The chain has TRBV28 and TRBJ1-2, with TRBD1 as a possible D gene (6 bases). V was clipped by 4 bases and J by 3 bases, with 12 bases between them. Germline CDR1 and CDR2: MDHEN and SYDVKM. This CDR3 has 14 residues. This chain's CDR3 is CASSSTGTYYGYTF. The CDR3 nucleotides are TGTGCCAGCAGTTCGACAGGTACTTACTATGGCTACACCTTC.

The chain uses TRBV19 and TRBJ2-1; perhaps TRBD1 as D (6 bases). Germline V gene sequence: CDR1 LNHDA, CDR2 SQIVND (reference sequence). The V end lost 4 bases, the J end lost 4 bases, and 17 bases lay between the germline ends. The CDR3 contains 16 residues. The CDR3 DNA is TGTGCCAGTAGTACCCAGGGCCGAACAGGGTACAATGAGCAGTTCTTC. This gives the protein CASSTQGRTGYNEQFF.

This chain links TRBV25-1 with TRBJ1-1; D is ambiguous. The germline gives CDR1 MGHDK, CDR2 SYGVNS. V shed 6 bases and J shed 1 base, with 6 bases lying between them. The CDR3 is 12 residues long. As DNA, the CDR3 is TGTGCCAGCAGGAACAGGAACACTGAAGCTTTCTTT. Translation: CASRNRNTEAFF.

The CDR3 DNA sequence: TGTGCCAGCAGCTTGCGGGAGGTAGATTGGGATACGCAGTATTTT. Protein sequence: CASSLREVDWDTQYF. The chain employs TRBV7-9 and TRBJ2-3; 8 bases fit TRBD2. The V gene end was trimmed by 3 bases and the J gene end by 6 bases; junction bases not matched to a gene: 8. Germline CDR1 and CDR2: SEHNR and FQNEAQ (reference sequence). This CDR3 is 15 amino acids long.

The V gene is TRBV21-1, the J gene TRBJ1-5. TRBV21-1 is a listed pseudogene. The CDR3 extends over 19 amino acids. CDR3: CASSKGLQDSLYSNQPQHF. Written as DNA, the CDR3 is TGTGCCAGCAGCAAGGGACTACAGGACAGCCTTTATAGCAATCAGCCCCAGCATTTT.

The V call is TRBV6-1, the J call TRBJ2-5; D ambiguous. Germline V gene lookup returns CDR1 MNHNS and CDR2 SASEGT. The CDR3 runs to 14 residues. V shed 1 base and J shed 1 base, with 7 bases lying between them. CDR3: CASSEVAVQETQYF. CDR3 bases: TGTGCCAGCAGTGAAGTCGCAGTCCAAGAGACCCAGTACTTC.

This chain connects TRBV4-1 to TRBJ2-1, with 7 bases lining up with TRBD1. This CDR3 comprises 16 residues. Trimming at V came to 1 base and at J to 6 bases, leaving 9 bases not matched to a gene. Germline CDR1 is MGHRA and CDR2 is YSYEKL. The CDR3 reads CASSQAGLGDSNEQFF. DNA for the CDR3: TGCGCCAGCAGCCAAGCGGGATTGGGGGACAGCAATGAGCAGTTCTTC.

The chain combines TRBV6-5 with TRBJ1-1; 7 positions agree with TRBD1. Germline trimming cut 5 bases from V and 1 base from J; bases unmatched to any gene: 4. From germline, CDR1 is MNHEY and CDR2 SVGAGI. This CDR3 has 14 amino acids. The CDR3: CASSRGTANTEAFF. Written as DNA, the CDR3 is TGTGCCAGCAGTAGGGGGACAGCGAACACTGAAGCTTTCTTT.

This chain uses TRBV10-3 with TRBJ2-7; tentative D call: TRBD2 (5 bases). Germline V lookup: CDR1 ENHRY, CDR2 SYGVKD. V lost 10 bases and J 2 bases, leaving 15 bases between the germline ends. CDR3 length equals 13 residues. In DNA, the CDR3 is TGTGCCACCGGGGAGCAGGCTGCCTACGAGCAGTACTTC. It codes for CATGEQAAYEQYF.

DNA of the CDR3: TGTGCCAGCAGTTACTCGGAGGGACAGGGGGCGCGTGGCTACACCTTC. Its translation is CASSYSEGQGARGYTF. V and J are TRBV6-5 and TRBJ1-2, with 12 bases identical to TRBD1. The CDR3 is made up of 16 amino acids. Germline V gene sequence: CDR1 MNHEY, CDR2 SVGAGI. The V gene end was trimmed by 0 bases and the J gene end by 7 bases; junction bases not matched to a gene: 6.

CDR3 DNA: TGTGCCACCAGTGATTTGCACGAGGGAGGCCCGGGTGAGCAGTTCTTC. Its protein is CATSDLHEGGPGEQFF. The chain links TRBV24-1 to TRBJ2-1; D may be TRBD2 (6 bases). V shed 0 bases and J shed 9 bases, with 17 bases lying between them. From germline, CDR1 is KGHDR and CDR2 SFDVKD. The CDR3 consists of 16 residues.

The chain links TRBV7-2 to TRBJ2-5; D is possibly TRBD2 (5 bases). V gave up 4 bases and J gave up 5 bases, with 14 bases separating them. The CDR3 has 14 residues. Germline assignment: CDR1 SGHTA and CDR2 FQGNSA. CDR3 nucleotide sequence: TGTGCCAGCAGCTCTACTAGTTTTAAGGAGACCCAGTACTTC. This translates into CASSSTSFKETQYF. Drawing the rest from reference TRBV7-2 and TRBJ2-5, the complete variable domain is GAGVSQSPSNKVTEKGKDVELRCDPISGHTALYWYRQSLGQGLEFLIYFQGNSAPDKSGLPSDRFSAERTGGSVSTLTIQRTQQEDSAVYLCASSSTSFKETQYFGPGTRLLVL.

The chain joins TRBV6-5 to TRBJ2-7; a weak D match, TRBD1 (5 bases). This CDR3 contains 14 residues. V gave up 2 bases and J gave up 3 bases, with 11 bases separating them. Germline-derived CDR1 and CDR2 are MNHEY and SVGAGI. The CDR3 protein is CASSYTDSLYEQYF. CDR3 coding DNA: TGTGCCAGCAGTTACACCGACAGCCTCTACGAGCAGTACTTC.

This chain connects TRBV28 to TRBJ2-2; the D gene is possibly TRBD1 (6 bases). V was trimmed by 3 bases and J by 5 bases, leaving 13 bases between them. This CDR3 spans 15 amino acids. CDR1 is MDHEN, CDR2 SYDVKM, per germline. The CDR3 DNA reads as TGTGCCAGCAGTTTCCCAGGGGATGAGACCGGGGAGCTGTTTTTT. Its translation is CASSFPGDETGELFF. The full variable domain, its missing parts supplied by reference TRBV28 and TRBJ2-2, is DVKVTQSSRYLVKRTGEKVFLECVQDMDHENMFWYRQDPGLGLRLIYFSYDVKMKEKGDIPEGYSVSREKKERFSLILESASTNQTSMYLCASSFPGDETGELFFGEGSRLTVL.

The genes are TRBV27 and TRBJ1-6; possible D gene TRBD1, 5 bases. This CDR3 spans 13 amino acids. Trimming pared 8 bases from V and 7 bases from J, leaving 12 bases between. The germline CDR1 and CDR2 sequences are MNHEY and SMNVEV (reference sequence). In DNA form, the CDR3 reads TGTGCCAGCGGGGTCTCAGGGAATTCACCCCTCCACTTT. Translated, it gives CASGVSGNSPLHF.

In its sample, this clone was seen once. V usage is TRBV7-2 and J usage is TRBJ1-1; weak D call: TRBD1 (6 bases). The CDR3 contains 15 residues. Germline CDR1 SGHTA, CDR2 FQGNSA. The V and J ends lost 7 bases and 5 bases respectively, with 20 bases between them. CDR3: CASTLTGGRGTEAFF. DNA of the CDR3: TGTGCCAGCACCCTCACGGGGGGGAGGGGGACTGAAGCTTTCTTT.

The V and J genes are TRBV7-9 and TRBJ2-7; 7 bases line up with TRBD2. After removal of 5 bases from V and 3 bases from J, the junction contained 16 bases not matched to a gene. The CDR3 extends over 17 amino acids. The germline CDR1 and CDR2 sequences are SEHNR and FQNEAQ (reference sequence). CDR3 sequence reads: CASSPGLDWGTGYEQYF. CDR3 coding DNA: TGTGCCAGCAGCCCCGGACTAGATTGGGGGACGGGCTACGAGCAGTACTTC.

The chain carries TRBV2 and TRBJ1-2; D may be TRBD1 (5 bases). The germline V gene encodes CDR1 SNHLY and CDR2 FYNNEI. The CDR3 contains 16 residues. V gave up 11 bases and J gave up 4 bases, with 26 bases separating them. In DNA, the CDR3 is TGTGCCTCTGTAGGTGGGGGGACGAACCTTTTCTATGGCTACACCTTC. This sequence encodes CASVGGGTNLFYGYTF. Full variable domain (missing parts from reference TRBV2 and TRBJ1-2): EPEVTQTPSHQVTQMGQEVILRCVPISNHLYFYWYRQILGQKVEFLVSFYNNEISEKSEIFDDQFSVERPDGSNFTLKIRSTKLEDSAMYFCASVGGGTNLFYGYTFGSGTRLTVV.

The J gene is TRBJ1-2, the V gene TRBV5-6; a possible D gene is TRBD1 (6 bases). Germline-derived CDR1 and CDR2 are SGHDT and YYEEEE. V lost 4 bases, J lost 4 bases, and 11 bases lay in between. The CDR3 runs 13 residues. The DNA for the CDR3 is TGTGCCAGCAGCCGCCGGGACACCTATGGCTACACCTTC. This gives the protein CASSRRDTYGYTF.

To note about this clone: At one end the junction does not follow the germline gene, possibly because of a read error. The chain uses TRBV10-3 and TRBJ1-1, with 9 bases aligning to TRBD1. The CDR3 is 15 residues long. Germline loops: CDR1 ENHRY, CDR2 SYGVKD. The CDR3 DNA reads TGTGCCACCAGGGACAGGGCGTTGTTGAAGACTGAAGCTTTCTTT. Protein sequence: CATRDRALLKTEAFF.

The chain has TRBV12-3 or TRBV12-4 and TRBJ1-5; D is perhaps TRBD1 (6 bases). V was pared by 4 bases and J by 5 bases, with 9 bases between. CDR3 length equals 13 residues. The CDR3 DNA sequence: TGTGCCAGCAGTTGGGGGGGCCATCAGCCCCAGCATTTT. Protein product: CASSWGGHQPQHF.

This chain uses TRBV6-5 with TRBJ1-2, with a weak D call TRBD1 (5 bases). The germline V and J ends were trimmed by 4 bases and 5 bases, with 11 bases remaining between them. From germline, CDR1 is MNHEY and CDR2 SVGAGI. The CDR3 is 13 residues long. The CDR3 protein is CASSLGGMYGYTF. Written as DNA, the CDR3 is TGTGCCAGCAGTTTGGGGGGGATGTATGGCTACACCTTC.

This chain links TRBV27 with TRBJ2-7; 7 nucleotides agree with TRBD1. The trim removed 2 bases at V and 9 bases at J, leaving 7 bases unmatched. The CDR3 loop spans 13 amino acids. Germline CDR1 MNHEY, CDR2 SMNVEV (reference sequence). The CDR3 bases are TGTGCCAGCAGTTTAGTGGCAGGGGGTCGGCAGTACGTC. Protein: CASSLVAGGRQYV.